This T cell receptor beta chain was identified in a study of cytomegalovirus exposure and HLA in healthy donors. Produced via immunoSEQ multiplex PCR; TCRdb's table is partial and in-frame only. The sample holds around 94,000 clones, 85% to 95% seen once. The trim removed 2 bases at V and 5 bases at J, leaving 3 bases unmatched. Germline CDR1 is SGHVS and CDR2 is FQNEAQ. This CDR3 is 15 amino acids long. Notes on the study in general: In vitro confirmation showed three CMV-associated chains to be CMV antigen specific. The classifier was said to identify cytomegalovirus status with high specificity and sensitivity.

About this clone itself: As yet, its antigen is unknown.

The sample consisted of PBMCs. The chain has TRBV7-8 and TRBJ1-2, with TRBD1 identical over 12 bases. The source of this sequence is a woman younger than 35 in good health and CMV-seronegative. The CDR3 reads CASSLRGQGAYGYTF. The DNA of the CDR3 is TGTGCCAGCAGCTTACGGGGACAGGGGGCTTATGGCTACACCTTC.